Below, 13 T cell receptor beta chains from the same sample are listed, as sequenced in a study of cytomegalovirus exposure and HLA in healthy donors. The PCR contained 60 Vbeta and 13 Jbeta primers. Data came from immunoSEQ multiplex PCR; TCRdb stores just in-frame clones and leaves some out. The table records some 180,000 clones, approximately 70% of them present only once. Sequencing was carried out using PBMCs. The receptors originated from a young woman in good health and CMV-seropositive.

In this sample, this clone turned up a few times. The CDR3 sequence is CASSDAFGGNTEAFF. The CDR3, as DNA: TGTGCCAGCAGTGATGCATTCGGGGGGAACACTGAAGCTTTCTTT. The V call is TRBV6-1, the J call TRBJ1-1; a weak D match, TRBD1 (5 bases). This CDR3 spans 15 amino acids. Trimming pared 3 bases from V and 1 base from J, leaving 12 bases between. The germline CDR1 and CDR2 sequences are MNHNS and SASEGT.

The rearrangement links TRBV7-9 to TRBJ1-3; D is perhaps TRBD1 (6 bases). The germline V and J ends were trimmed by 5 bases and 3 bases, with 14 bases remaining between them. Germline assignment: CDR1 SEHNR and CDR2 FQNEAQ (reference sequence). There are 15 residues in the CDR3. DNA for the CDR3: TGTGCCAGCAGCGACGACAGGTCGAGTGGAAACACCATATATTTT. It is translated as CASSDDRSSGNTIYF.

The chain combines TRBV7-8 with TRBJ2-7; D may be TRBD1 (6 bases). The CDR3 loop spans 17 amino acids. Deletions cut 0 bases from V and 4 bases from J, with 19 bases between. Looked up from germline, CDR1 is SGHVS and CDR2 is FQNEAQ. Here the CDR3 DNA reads TGTGCCAGCAGCTTAGCGCGGTTTGGACAGAGCGTTTACGAGCAGTACTTC. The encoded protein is CASSLARFGQSVYEQYF. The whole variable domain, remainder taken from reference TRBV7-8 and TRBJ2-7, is GAGVSQSPRYKVAKRGQDVALRCDPISGHVSLFWYQQALGQGPEFLTYFQNEAQLDKSGLPSDRFFAERPEGSVSTLKIQRTQQEDSAVYLCASSLARFGQSVYEQYFGPGTRLTVT.

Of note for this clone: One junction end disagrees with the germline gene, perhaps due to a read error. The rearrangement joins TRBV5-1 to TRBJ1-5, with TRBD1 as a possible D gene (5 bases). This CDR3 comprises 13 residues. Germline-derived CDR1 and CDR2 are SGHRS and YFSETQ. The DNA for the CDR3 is TGCGTCAGCAGCTTGGAGGGGCCTCAGCCCCAGCATTTT. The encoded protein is CVSSLEGPQPQHF.

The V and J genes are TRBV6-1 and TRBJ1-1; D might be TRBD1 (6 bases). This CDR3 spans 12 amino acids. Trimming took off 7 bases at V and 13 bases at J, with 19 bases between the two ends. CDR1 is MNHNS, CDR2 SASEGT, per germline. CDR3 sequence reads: CASTGHHLLYFF. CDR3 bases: TGTGCCAGCACGGGACACCACCTTTTGTATTTCTTT.

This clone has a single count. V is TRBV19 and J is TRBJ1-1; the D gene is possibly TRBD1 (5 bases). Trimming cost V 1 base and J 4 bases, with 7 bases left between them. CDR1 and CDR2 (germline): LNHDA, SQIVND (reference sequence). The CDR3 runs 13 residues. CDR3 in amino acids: CASSIGGGTEAFF. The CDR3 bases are TGTGCCAGTAGTATAGGGGGGGGCACTGAAGCTTTCTTT.

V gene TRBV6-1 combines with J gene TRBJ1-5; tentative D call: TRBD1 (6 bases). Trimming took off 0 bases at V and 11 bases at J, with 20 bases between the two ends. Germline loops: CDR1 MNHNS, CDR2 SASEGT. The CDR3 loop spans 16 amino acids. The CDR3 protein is CASSEARGTLGGSQHF. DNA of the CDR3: TGTGCCAGCAGTGAAGCGCGCGGGACACTGGGGGGGTCCCAGCATTTT.

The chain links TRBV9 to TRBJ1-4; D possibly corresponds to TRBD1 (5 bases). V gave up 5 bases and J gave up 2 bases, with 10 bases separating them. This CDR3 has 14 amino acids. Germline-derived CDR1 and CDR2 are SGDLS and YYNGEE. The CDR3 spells CASSRQSTNEKLFF. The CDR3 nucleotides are TGTGCCAGCAGTCGACAGTCCACTAATGAAAAACTGTTTTTT.

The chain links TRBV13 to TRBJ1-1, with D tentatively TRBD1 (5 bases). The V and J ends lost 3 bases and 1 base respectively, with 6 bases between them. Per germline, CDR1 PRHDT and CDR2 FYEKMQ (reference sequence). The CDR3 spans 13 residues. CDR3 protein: CASSLTANTEAFF. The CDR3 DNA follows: TGTGCCAGCAGCTTGACAGCGAACACTGAAGCTTTCTTT.

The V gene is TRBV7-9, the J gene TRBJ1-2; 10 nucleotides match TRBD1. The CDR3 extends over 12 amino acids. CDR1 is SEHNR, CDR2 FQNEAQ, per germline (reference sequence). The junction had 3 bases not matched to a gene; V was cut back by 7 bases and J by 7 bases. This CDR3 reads CASTRDRGGYTF. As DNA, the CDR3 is TGTGCCAGCACCAGGGACAGGGGTGGCTACACCTTC. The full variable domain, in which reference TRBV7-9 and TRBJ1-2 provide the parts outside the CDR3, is DTGVSQNPRHKITKRGQNVTFRCDPISEHNRLYWYRQTLGQGPEFLTYFQNEAQLEKSRLLSDRFSAERPKGSFSTLEIQRTEQGDSAMYLCASTRDRGGYTFGSGTRLTVV.

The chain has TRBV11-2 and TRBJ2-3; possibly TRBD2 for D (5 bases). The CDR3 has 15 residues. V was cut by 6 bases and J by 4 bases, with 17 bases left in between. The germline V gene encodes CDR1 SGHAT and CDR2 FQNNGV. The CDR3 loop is CASRSDPGWADTQYF. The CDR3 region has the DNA TGTGCCAGCAGATCAGACCCGGGGTGGGCAGATACGCAGTATTTT.

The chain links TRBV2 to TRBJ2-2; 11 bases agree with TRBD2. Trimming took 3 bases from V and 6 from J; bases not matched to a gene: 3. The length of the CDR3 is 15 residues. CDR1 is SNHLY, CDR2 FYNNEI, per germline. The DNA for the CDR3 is TGTGCCAGCAGTGAGGGTAGCGGGGGGGCCGGGGAGCTGTTTTTT. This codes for CASSEGSGGAGELFF.

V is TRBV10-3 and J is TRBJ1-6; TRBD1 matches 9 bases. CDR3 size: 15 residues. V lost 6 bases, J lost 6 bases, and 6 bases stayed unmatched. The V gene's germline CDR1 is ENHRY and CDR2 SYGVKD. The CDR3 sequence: CAIREGQGFNSPLHF. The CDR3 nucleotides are TGTGCCATCAGGGAGGGACAGGGATTTAATTCACCCCTCCACTTT.